Presented here are 13 T cell receptor beta chains from one specimen sequenced in a study of cytomegalovirus exposure and HLA in healthy donors. The data were produced by immunoSEQ multiplex PCR, yet TCRdb's version contains in-frame clones alone and is incomplete. The sample comprises tens of thousands of clones, around 94% of which are singletons, and 2.1% rests with the top ten. Specimen: PBMCs. These receptors all come from a woman between 18 and 29 years old in good health and CMV-seronegative.

The chain combines TRBV7-6 with TRBJ2-7; 10 positions match TRBD2. V shed 5 bases and J 3 bases; nucleotides not matched to a gene: 7. CDR1 and CDR2 (germline): SGHVS, FNYEAQ. This CDR3 spans 15 amino acids. The CDR3 spells CASSPLAGALYEQYF. DNA of the CDR3: TGTGCCAGCAGCCCCCTAGCGGGAGCCCTCTACGAGCAGTACTTC. The full variable domain, in which reference TRBV7-6 and TRBJ2-7 provide the parts outside the CDR3, is GAGVSQSPRYKVTKRGQDVALRCDPISGHVSLYWYRQALGQGPEFLTYFNYEAQQDKSGLPNDRFSAERPEGSISTLTIQRTEQRDSAMYRCASSPLAGALYEQYFGPGTRLTVT.

The genes are TRBV27 and TRBJ1-4, with 9 positions matching TRBD1. The length of the CDR3 is 16 residues. Germline V gene data show CDR1 as MNHEY and CDR2 as SMNVEV (reference sequence). V lost 8 bases to trimming and J lost 7 bases; unmatched junction nucleotides: 14. Written as DNA, the CDR3 is TGTGCCAGCGGCCCACTAACCGGGACAGGGATTGAAAAACTGTTTTTT. This codes for CASGPLTGTGIEKLFF.

The CDR3 sequence: CASSKEEISGKETQYF. The CDR3, as DNA: TGTGCCAGCAGCAAAGAAGAAATCAGCGGAAAAGAGACCCAGTACTTC. The V call is TRBV21-1, the J call TRBJ2-5; TRBD2, as called in the table, went unchecked against the DNA. TRBV21-1 is tagged as a pseudogene. This CDR3 has 16 amino acids.

This clone was recorded a few times. The chain is built from TRBV6-1 and TRBJ1-1; the D gene is possibly TRBD1 (6 bases). The CDR3 sequence is 15 residues long. Trimming stripped 6 bases from V and 8 bases from J, with 22 bases between. Germline V gene data show CDR1 as MNHNS and CDR2 as SASEGT. The CDR3: CASRPETGMLKEAFF. The CDR3 DNA reads TGTGCCAGCAGGCCGGAAACAGGGATGTTAAAAGAAGCTTTCTTT.

This chain connects TRBV7-9 to TRBJ2-1; TRBD1 is a possible D gene (6 bases). CDR1 SEHNR and CDR2 FQNEAQ come from the germline V gene (reference sequence). V was trimmed by 5 bases and J by 1 base, leaving 12 bases between them. This CDR3 spans 15 amino acids. The CDR3, as DNA: TGTGCCAGCAGCGCGTCCGGGACATCCTACAATGAGCAGTTCTTC. Translated, it gives CASSASGTSYNEQFF.

CDR3 protein: CASSGYVASSYNEQFF. CDR3 bases: TGTGCCAGCAGCGGATACGTAGCGAGCTCCTACAATGAGCAGTTCTTC. The J gene is TRBJ2-1, the V gene TRBV9; perhaps TRBD2 as D (5 bases). The CDR3 sequence is 16 residues long. Germline V gene sequence: CDR1 SGDLS, CDR2 YYNGEE. The V and J ends lost 3 bases and 0 bases respectively, with 13 bases between them. Together with reference TRBV9 and TRBJ2-1, the CDR3 gives the full variable domain: DSGVTQTPKHLITATGQRVTLRCSPRSGDLSVYWYQQSLDQGLQFLIQYYNGEERAKGNILERFSAQQFPDLHSELNLSSLELGDSALYFCASSGYVASSYNEQFFGPGTRLTVL.

This chain joins TRBV19 and TRBJ1-1; 9 positions agree with TRBD1. The length of the CDR3 is 13 residues. V shed 3 bases, J shed 4 bases, and the junction held 0 bases outside the gene matches. The germline CDR1 and CDR2 sequences are LNHDA and SQIVND (reference sequence). This CDR3 is CASSMDRGTEAFF. The CDR3 nucleotides are TGTGCCAGTAGTATGGACAGGGGCACTGAAGCTTTCTTT. The entire variable domain, with the rest obtained from reference TRBV19 and TRBJ1-1, is as follows: DGGITQSPKYLFRKEGQNVTLSCEQNLNHDAMYWYRQDPGQGLRLIYYSQIVNDFQKGDIAEGYSVSREKKESFPLTVTSAQKNPTAFYLCASSMDRGTEAFFGQGTRLTVV.

The rearrangement joins TRBV2 to TRBJ2-1; 9 nucleotides align to TRBD2. The J segment lost 7 bases and the V segment lost 3 bases, leaving 7 bases of the junction unmatched. The CDR3 has 15 residues. CDR1 and CDR2 from the germline V gene are SNHLY and FYNNEI. The CDR3 nucleotides read TGTGCCAGCAGTGAGATGGGGCTAGCGGGGAATGAGCAGTTCTTC. It codes for CASSEMGLAGNEQFF.

In this sample, this clone turned up once. V and J are TRBV4-3 and TRBJ2-3; 12 bases line up with TRBD2. The trim removed 0 bases at V and 14 bases at J, leaving 9 bases unmatched. Germline CDR1 LGHNA, CDR2 YSLEER. CDR3 length: 15 residues. CDR3 region: CASSQERGLAGGRYF. For the CDR3, the DNA is TGCGCCAGCAGCCAAGAGAGGGGCCTAGCGGGGGGGAGGTATTTT.

V gene TRBV2 combines with J gene TRBJ2-7; D may be TRBD2 (6 bases). Trimming removed 6 bases at V and 3 bases at J, with 15 bases between. Germline V CDR1 and CDR2: SNHLY, FYNNEI. The CDR3 consists of 14 residues. The CDR3 loop is CASRQTGRDYEQYF. CDR3 DNA: TGTGCCAGCAGACAAACCGGGAGAGACTACGAGCAGTACTTC.

CDR3 DNA: TGTGCCAGCAGTTTTGGGGGGAGCAATCAGCCCCAGCATTTT. Its translation: CASSFGGSNQPQHF. J is TRBJ1-5 and V is TRBV28; D possibly corresponds to TRBD1 (5 bases). The germline gives CDR1 MDHEN, CDR2 SYDVKM. This CDR3 comprises 14 residues. V lost 3 bases and J 1 base, leaving 7 bases between the germline ends.

The chain couples TRBV2 to TRBJ2-7; 9 bases map to TRBD1. In germline, CDR1 is SNHLY, CDR2 FYNNEI. The CDR3 length is 14 residues. J gave up 3 bases and V 4 bases, and 4 bases lay outside the gene matches. This CDR3 is CASSATGGDYEQYF. The DNA for the CDR3 is TGTGCCAGCAGTGCGACAGGGGGTGACTACGAGCAGTACTTC.

This clone was observed once. V gene TRBV28 combines with J gene TRBJ2-1, with TRBD2 matching 12 bases. The CDR3 sequence is 18 residues long. After removal of 6 bases from V and 3 bases from J, the junction contained 12 bases not matched to a gene. Per the germline V gene, CDR1 is MDHEN and CDR2 is SYDVKM. The CDR3 loop is CASSATSGRVSNYNEQFF. The CDR3 region has the DNA TGTGCCAGCAGCGCGACTAGCGGGAGAGTTTCCAACTACAATGAGCAGTTCTTC.